The source of this T cell receptor beta chain is a study of response to subunit inactivated influenza vaccine. Study observations and caveats: Every seasonal influenza vaccination brings in few new T cells, the authors suggested.

With 9 bases clipped from V and 0 bases from J, the junction kept 11 bases outside the gene matches. This CDR3 is built from 16 residues. Germline-derived CDR1 and CDR2 are KGHDR and SFDVKD. Turning to this clonotype: Its antigen is not identified.

TCRdb re-derived calls from the RT-PCR reads in MiXCR, one entry per CDR3 protein. The table shows 650,000 or so distinct CDR3 sequences, with 11% to 15% occurring only once. Sample: PBMCs from blood, taken 14 to 15 days before vaccination. The rearrangement joins TRBV24-1 to TRBJ2-3, with 7 bases aligning to TRBD1. The sequence came from a man aged 45-65 years who received an inactivated influenza vaccine. The CDR3 here is CATARDRASSTDTQYF. CDR3 coding DNA: TGTGCCACCGCCCGGGACAGAGCTTCTAGCACAGATACGCAGTATTTT.